This TCR beta chain was identified in a study of T-cell reconstitution after alpha-beta-depleted transplantation in children. The germline V and J ends were trimmed by 5 bases and 3 bases, with 13 bases remaining between them. CDR3 length equals 14 residues. CDR1 is SGHTA and CDR2 is FQGNSA in the germline V gene. Concerning this clonotype: Its antigen is still unknown.

Whole-study findings and limits: Recipient T cells and thymic progenitors that survived gave rise to the high TCRbeta diversity observed at day 60 in some patients. The main origin of T-cell counts and diversity one year after transplant was newly produced T cells. About two months after transplant, alpha-beta T cells reportedly came from several hundred expanded graft clones.

For TCRbeta, the library was prepared with unique molecular identifiers. TCRdb independently ran MiXCR on the PCR reads; one entry per CDR3 protein. The sample holds more than 200,000 distinct CDR3 sequences, roughly 9.1% seen once. The rearrangement links TRBV7-2 to TRBJ1-1; perhaps TRBD1 as D (6 bases). The clonotype was recovered from a male patient between 2 and 9 years old who had a stem cell transplant for acute myeloid leukemia, so the T cells may come from the graft donor. The source material was PBMCs, mostly from graft donor cells, sampled 360 days after TCRalphabeta/CD19-depleted stem cell transplant. CDR3 DNA sequence: TGTGCCAGCAGCCCTTTCGGGGGGCACACTGAAGCTTTCTTT. This encodes CASSPFGGHTEAFF.